The clone carrying this T cell receptor beta chain showed up just a few times. Through a sample-barcoded 5' primer and a J-beta primer mix, a second PCR was run for roughly 7 to 12 cycles. MiXCR, applied by TCRdb to the 5' RACE reads, yields one record per CDR3 protein. Of fewer than 2 million distinct CDR3 sequences listed, roughly two fifths are singletons. The sample originates from a study of blood T cells in healthy people across ages. Germline loops: CDR1 SGHTA, CDR2 FQGNSA. The CDR3 spans 18 residues. The V and J ends lost 3 bases and 5 bases respectively, with 26 bases between them. This TCR came from a human donor in good health. The sample was blood. This sequence joins TRBV7-2 and TRBJ2-7; the D gene is possibly TRBD2 (6 bases). The CDR3 nucleotides read TGTGCCAGCAGCTTTTGGAGGTCAGCGGGTATTCGGACTCACGAGCAGTACTTC. Translation: CASSFWRSAGIRTHEQYF.